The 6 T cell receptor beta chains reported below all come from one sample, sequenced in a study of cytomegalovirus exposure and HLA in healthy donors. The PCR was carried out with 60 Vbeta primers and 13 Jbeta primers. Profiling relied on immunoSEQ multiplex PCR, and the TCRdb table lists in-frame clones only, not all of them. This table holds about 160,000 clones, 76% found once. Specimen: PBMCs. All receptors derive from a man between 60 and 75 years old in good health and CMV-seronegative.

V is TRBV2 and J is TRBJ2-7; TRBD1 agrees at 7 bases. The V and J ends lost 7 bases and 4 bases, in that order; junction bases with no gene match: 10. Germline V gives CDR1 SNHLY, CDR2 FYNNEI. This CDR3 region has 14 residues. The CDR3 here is CASIRVDREYEQYF. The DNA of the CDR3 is TGTGCCAGCATCCGAGTCGACAGGGAATACGAGCAGTACTTC.

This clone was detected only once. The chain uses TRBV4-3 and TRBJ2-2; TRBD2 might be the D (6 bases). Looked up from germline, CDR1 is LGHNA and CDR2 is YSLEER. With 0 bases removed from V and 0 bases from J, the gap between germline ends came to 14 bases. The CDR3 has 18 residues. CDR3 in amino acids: CASSQDVAGGSNTGELFF. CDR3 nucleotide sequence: TGCGCCAGCAGCCAAGATGTGGCCGGGGGATCGAACACCGGGGAGCTGTTTTTT.

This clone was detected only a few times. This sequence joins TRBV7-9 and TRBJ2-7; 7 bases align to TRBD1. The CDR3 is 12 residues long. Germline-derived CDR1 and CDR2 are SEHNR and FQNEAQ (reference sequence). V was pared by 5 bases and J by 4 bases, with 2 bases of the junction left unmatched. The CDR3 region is CASSTQGYEQYF. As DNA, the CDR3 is TGTGCCAGCAGCACACAGGGGTACGAGCAGTACTTC.

CDR3 sequence reads: CASSLGRARGEAFF. The CDR3 nucleotides are TGCGCCAGCAGCTTGGGCAGGGCAAGGGGTGAAGCTTTCTTT. The chain joins TRBV5-1 to TRBJ1-1, with D possibly matching TRBD1 (5 bases). This CDR3 contains 14 residues. CDR1 and CDR2 (germline): SGHRS, YFSETQ. Trimming removed 0 bases at V and 7 bases at J, with 13 bases between. Based on the CDR3 plus reference TRBV5-1 and TRBJ1-1, the full variable domain is KAGVTQTPRYLIKTRGQQVTLSCSPISGHRSVSWYQQTPGQGLQFLFEYFSETQRNKGNFPGRFSGRQFSNSRSEMNVSTLELGDSALYLCASSLGRARGEAFFGQGTRLTVV.

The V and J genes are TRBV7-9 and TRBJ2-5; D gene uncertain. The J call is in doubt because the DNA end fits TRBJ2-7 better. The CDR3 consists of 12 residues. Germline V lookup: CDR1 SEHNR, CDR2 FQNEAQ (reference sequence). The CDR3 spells CASSPSLGEQYF. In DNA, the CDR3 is TGTGCCAGCAGCCCCTCTTTGGGCGAGCAGTACTTC.

The CDR3 coding sequence is TGTGCCATCAGTGCGGGACAGGCCCTTTCGGATGAGCAGTTCTTC. Translated, it gives CAISAGQALSDEQFF. The rearrangement links TRBV10-3 to TRBJ2-1; 8 bases are shared with TRBD1. The V gene end was trimmed by 4 bases and the J gene end by 8 bases; junction bases not matched to a gene: 10. The CDR3 totals 15 residues. The germline CDR1 and CDR2 sequences are ENHRY and SYGVKD.